Described below is a single T cell receptor (beta chain) sequence and its context. These data originate in a study of blood T cell repertoires in COVID-19. Per the germline V gene, CDR1 is SGHKS and CDR2 is YYEKEE (reference sequence). The ends lost 2 bases at V and 0 bases at J; junction bases unmatched: 0. This CDR3 contains 14 residues. Per the original methods: Amplification of reference gene primers provided the estimated nucleated cell counts. Assay used: immunoSEQ multiplex PCR; TCRdb lists only in-frame clones, some missing. The DNA was the basis for D and trimming; V, J and clone size are from that table. Counted here are over 100,000 clones, 82% occurring once; the ten biggest clones make up less than 8%.

The chain has TRBV5-5 and TRBJ2-3; 7 bases are shared with TRBD2. The source material was peripheral blood. The receptor's source is a man in his 70s with acute or convalescent COVID-19. The CDR3 DNA sequence: TGTGCCAGCAGCTTCGGGAGGAGCACAGATACGCAGTATTTT. This gives the protein CASSFGRSTDTQYF. The full variable domain, in which reference TRBV5-5 and TRBJ2-3 provide the parts outside the CDR3, is DAGVTQSPTHLIKTRGQQVTLRCSPISGHKSVSWYQQVLGQGPQFIFQYYEKEERGRGNFPDRFSARQFPNYSSELNVNALLLGDSALYLCASSFGRSTDTQYFGPGTRLTVL.